The 12 T cell receptor beta chains listed next were all sequenced from one sample in a study of cytomegalovirus exposure and HLA in healthy donors. This PCR relied on a set of 60 Vbeta primers and 13 Jbeta primers. TCRdb's table, derived via immunoSEQ multiplex PCR, lists solely in-frame clones and lacks some. There are approximately 200,000 clones in the sample; 83% occur only once, and over 1.1% lies in the top ten. Sequencing was performed on PBMCs. These receptors were obtained from a girl aged 5-17 years in good health and CMV-seronegative.

The chain carries TRBV7-9 and TRBJ1-2; 9 nucleotides match TRBD1. The CDR3 contains 15 residues. Germline CDR1 SEHNR, CDR2 FQNEAQ (reference sequence). V trimming: 5 bases; J trimming: 4 bases; junction bases outside the gene matches: 8. The CDR3, as DNA: TGTGCCAGCAGCCCCACTGGGACAGGGCCCTATGGCTACACCTTC. This codes for CASSPTGTGPYGYTF.

On this clone itself: At one end the junction does not follow the germline gene, possibly because of a read error. The rearrangement uses TRBV7-9 and TRBJ1-1; D remains ambiguous. The V gene's germline CDR1 is SEHNR and CDR2 FQNEAQ (reference sequence). The CDR3 spans 13 residues. The CDR3 sequence is CSSSLGLNTEAFF. The CDR3 nucleotides read TGTTCCAGCAGCTTAGGACTCAACACTGAAGCTTTCTTT.

The chain is built from TRBV7-3 and TRBJ1-1; D might be TRBD1 (5 bases). The V end was cut by 0 bases, the J end by 3 bases, with 8 bases between. The germline CDR1 and CDR2 sequences are SGHTA and FQGTGA. This CDR3 is built from 14 residues. The CDR3 spells CASSLTGADTEAFF. In nucleotides, the CDR3 is TGTGCCAGCAGCTTAACAGGGGCCGACACTGAAGCTTTCTTT. Looking up the rest from reference TRBV7-3 and TRBJ1-1 gives the full variable domain: GAGVSQTPSNKVTEKGKYVELRCDPISGHTALYWYRQSLGQGPEFLIYFQGTGAADDSGLPNDRFFAVRPEGSVSTLKIQRTERGDSAVYLCASSLTGADTEAFFGQGTRLTVV.

The rearrangement links TRBV27 to TRBJ2-7, with 11 bases identical to TRBD2. The CDR3 length is 16 residues. Germline V gives CDR1 MNHEY, CDR2 SMNVEV (reference sequence). V gave up 5 bases and J gave up 7 bases; unmatched junction bases: 13. The CDR3 spells CASSPLPLAGAGEQYF. CDR3 sequence (DNA): TGTGCCAGCAGTCCCCTACCACTAGCGGGAGCGGGGGAGCAGTACTTC.

Here the CDR3 reads CASSTTSGLAVDNEQFF. CDR3 in DNA: TGTGCCAGCAGTACCACTTCGGGACTAGCGGTCGACAATGAGCAGTTCTTC. The chain recombines TRBV2 with TRBJ2-1; 11 nucleotides match TRBD2. CDR1 is SNHLY, CDR2 FYNNEI, per germline. The junction had 11 bases not matched to a gene; V was cut back by 5 bases and J by 5 bases. The CDR3 contains 17 residues. Supplemented by reference TRBV2 and TRBJ2-1, the full variable domain reads EPEVTQTPSHQVTQMGQEVILRCVPISNHLYFYWYRQILGQKVEFLVSFYNNEISEKSEIFDDQFSVERPDGSNFTLKIRSTKLEDSAMYFCASSTTSGLAVDNEQFFGPGTRLTVL.

This clone was picked up one time. The chain uses TRBV15 and TRBJ1-1; D remains ambiguous. The V and J ends lost 2 bases and 0 bases respectively, with 22 bases between them. This CDR3 region has 19 residues. In germline, CDR1 is LNHNV, CDR2 YYDKDF (reference sequence). The CDR3 region is CATSRHTQRVSGMNTEAFF. CDR3 nucleotide sequence: TGTGCCACCAGCAGACATACCCAGAGGGTTTCGGGAATGAACACTGAAGCTTTCTTT. The complete variable domain, with remaining parts taken from reference TRBV15 and TRBJ1-1, reads DAMVIQNPRYQVTQFGKPVTLSCSQTLNHNVMYWYQQKSSQAPKLLFHYYDKDFNNEADTPDNFQSRRPNTSFCFLDIRSPGLGDTAMYLCATSRHTQRVSGMNTEAFFGQGTRLTVV.

The genes are TRBV19 and TRBJ2-2; D unresolved. The CDR3 loop spans 15 amino acids. Deletions cut 5 bases from V and 3 bases from J, with 13 bases between. CDR1 LNHDA and CDR2 SQIVND come from the germline V gene (reference sequence). CDR3 DNA: TGTGCCAGTAGTGATGGTCAACGAGACACCGGGGAGCTGTTTTTT. Encoded protein: CASSDGQRDTGELFF.

The chain has TRBV6-6 and TRBJ1-2; weak D call: TRBD1 (6 bases). Trimming took 5 bases from V and 3 from J, leaving 16 bases between them. Per germline, CDR1 MNHNY and CDR2 SVGAGI (reference sequence). This CDR3 is 15 amino acids long. This CDR3 reads CASSKGWGRDYGYTF. DNA of the CDR3: TGTGCCAGCAGTAAGGGCTGGGGGCGGGACTATGGCTACACCTTC.

The CDR3 sequence: CASSLTDTQYF. For the CDR3, the DNA is TGTGCCAGCAGCCTGACAGATACGCAGTATTTT. The chain carries TRBV7-9 and TRBJ2-3; unclear D gene. This CDR3 spans 11 amino acids. Trimming removed 5 bases from V and 3 bases from J, with 3 bases in between. In germline, CDR1 is SEHNR, CDR2 FQNEAQ (reference sequence).

V usage is TRBV7-2 and J usage is TRBJ2-7; D is possibly TRBD1 (6 bases). This CDR3 spans 13 amino acids. CDR1 SGHTA and CDR2 FQGNSA come from the germline V gene. V was cut by 5 bases and J by 2 bases, with 10 bases left in between. The chain's CDR3 is CASSQGSTYEQYF. In DNA form, the CDR3 reads TGTGCCAGCAGCCAGGGGTCCACCTACGAGCAGTACTTC.

V usage is TRBV11-3 and J usage is TRBJ2-5; 11 nucleotides line up with TRBD2. J gave up 3 bases and V 4 bases, and 13 bases lay outside the gene matches. CDR1 is SGHNT and CDR2 is YENEEA in the germline V gene. The CDR3 consists of 18 residues. CDR3 in amino acids: CASSSSGLAEGGEETQYF. The CDR3 coding sequence is TGTGCCAGCAGCTCATCGGGACTAGCGGAGGGGGGTGAAGAGACCCAGTACTTC.

The rearrangement uses TRBV27 and TRBJ2-1, with 7 bases fitting TRBD2. Germline CDR1 MNHEY, CDR2 SMNVEV (reference sequence). The V segment lost 6 bases and the J segment 2 bases; nucleotides outside the gene matches: 10. There are 16 residues in the CDR3. The CDR3 protein is CASRAPGGRAYNEQFF. In DNA, the CDR3 is TGTGCCAGCAGGGCACCGGGGGGTAGGGCCTACAATGAGCAGTTCTTC.